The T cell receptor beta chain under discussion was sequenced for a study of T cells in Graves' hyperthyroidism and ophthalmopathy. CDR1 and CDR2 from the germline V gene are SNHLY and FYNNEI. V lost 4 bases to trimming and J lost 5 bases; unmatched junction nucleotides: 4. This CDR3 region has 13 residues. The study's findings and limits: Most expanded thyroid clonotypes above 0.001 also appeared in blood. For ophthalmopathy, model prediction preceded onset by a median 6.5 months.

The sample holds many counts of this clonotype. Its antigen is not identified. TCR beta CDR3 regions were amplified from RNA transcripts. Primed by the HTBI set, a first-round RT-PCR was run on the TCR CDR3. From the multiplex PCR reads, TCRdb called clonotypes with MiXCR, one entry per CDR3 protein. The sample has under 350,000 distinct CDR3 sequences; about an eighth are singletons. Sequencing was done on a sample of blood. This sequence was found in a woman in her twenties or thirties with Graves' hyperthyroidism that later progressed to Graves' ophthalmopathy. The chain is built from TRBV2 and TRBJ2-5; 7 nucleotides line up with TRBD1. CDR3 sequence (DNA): TGTGCCAGCAGTGGGGGACAGCCGGAGACCCAGTACTTC. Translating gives CASSGGQPETQYF.